Listed below are T cell receptor beta chains from one sample, sequenced in a study of CD8+ T cells in alopecia areata. Sequencing used immunoSEQ multiplex PCR; TCRdb keeps in-frame clones, though not all of them. The profile shows about 200,000 clones, about 56% of them singletons. The sequenced material came from CD8+ T cells sorted from blood. The receptor source for this set is a human donor in good health. The CDR3 runs from the conserved cysteine through the conserved F or W. A D gene is named only where the DNA matches it firmly. Size is omitted from some rows. Given values are once, few, many or a class for expanded clones.

CDR3aa: CASSQDSAPDYEQYF
CDR3nt: TGCGCCAGCAGCCAAGACAGCGCTCCCGACTACGAGCAGTACTTC
abundance: .
d_gene: .
v_gene: TRBV4-1
j_gene: TRBJ2-7

CDR3aa: CASSLGQGFPYEQYF
CDR3nt: TGTGCCAGTAGTTTGGGACAGGGGTTCCCCTACGAGCAGTACTTC
abundance: few
d_gene: TRBD1
v_gene: TRBV19
j_gene: TRBJ2-7

CDR3aa: CASTPEFNSYGYTF
CDR3nt: TGTGCCAGCACTCCCGAGTTTAATAGCTATGGCTACACCTTC
abundance: .
d_gene: .
v_gene: TRBV6-5
j_gene: TRBJ1-2

CDR3aa: CASSTSQETQYF
CDR3nt: TGTGCCAGCTCTACTTCCCAAGAGACCCAGTACTTC
abundance: few
d_gene: .
v_gene: TRBV18
j_gene: TRBJ2-5

CDR3aa: CASTERPLYASYGYTF
CDR3nt: TGTGCCAGCACCGAAAGACCTCTCTATGCAAGCTATGGCTACACCTTC
abundance: .
d_gene: .
v_gene: TRBV2
j_gene: TRBJ1-2

CDR3aa: CASSQARGGNQPQHF
CDR3nt: TGCGCCAGCAGCCAAGCCAGGGGAGGCAATCAGCCCCAGCATTTT
abundance: .
d_gene: .
v_gene: TRBV4-1
j_gene: TRBJ1-5

CDR3aa: CSVEDAGLRTDTQYF
CDR3nt: TGCAGCGTTGAAGACGCAGGTTTGCGGACAGATACGCAGTATTTT
abundance: .
d_gene: .
v_gene: TRBV29-1
j_gene: TRBJ2-3

CDR3aa: CAWSRQGTYEQYF
CDR3nt: TGTGCCTGGTCCCGGCAGGGCACCTACGAGCAGTACTTC
abundance: .
d_gene: .
v_gene: TRBV30
j_gene: TRBJ2-7

CDR3aa: CAWRPYPNSPLHF
CDR3nt: TGTGCCTGGAGGCCTTATCCAAATTCACCCCTCCACTTT
abundance: .
d_gene: .
v_gene: TRBV30
j_gene: TRBJ1-6

CDR3aa: CATRDLHTTDTQYF
CDR3nt: TGTGCCACTAGGGACCTCCATACCACAGATACGCAGTATTTT
abundance: few
d_gene: .
v_gene: TRBV15
j_gene: TRBJ2-3

CDR3aa: CASSLGVNSGANVLTF
CDR3nt: TGTGCCAGCAGCTTAGGGGTAAACTCTGGGGCCAACGTCCTGACTTTC
abundance: .
d_gene: .
v_gene: TRBV7-9
j_gene: TRBJ2-6

CDR3aa: CASSVGGGDNQPQHF
CDR3nt: TGTGCCAGCAGCGTAGGCGGGGGCGACAATCAGCCCCAGCATTTT
abundance: .
d_gene: .
v_gene: TRBV9
j_gene: TRBJ1-5

CDR3aa: CASSLSKNNEQFF
CDR3nt: TGTGCCAGCAGTTTATCGAAGAACAATGAGCAGTTCTTC
abundance: many
d_gene: .
v_gene: TRBV27
j_gene: TRBJ2-1

CDR3aa: CASNRRRAWDGYTF
CDR3nt: TGTGCCAGTAATAGGAGACGGGCCTGGGATGGCTACACCTTC
abundance: .
d_gene: .
v_gene: TRBV19
j_gene: TRBJ1-2

CDR3aa: CASSKIKEQYF
CDR3nt: TGTGCCAGCAGCAAAATAAAAGAGCAGTACTTC
abundance: few
d_gene: .
v_gene: TRBV5-6
j_gene: TRBJ2-7

CDR3aa: CASSPGQNTEAFF
CDR3nt: TGTGCCAGCAGTCCGGGACAGAACACTGAAGCTTTCTTT
abundance: few
d_gene: .
v_gene: TRBV27
j_gene: TRBJ1-1

CDR3aa: CASTKKGANTEAFF
CDR3nt: TGTGCCAGCACCAAGAAGGGGGCGAACACTGAAGCTTTCTTT
abundance: .
d_gene: TRBD1
v_gene: TRBV2
j_gene: TRBJ1-1

CDR3aa: CASGPRQGANQPQHF
CDR3nt: TGTGCTAGTGGACCACGACAGGGGGCAAATCAGCCCCAGCATTTT
abundance: .
d_gene: TRBD1
v_gene: TRBV12-5
j_gene: TRBJ1-5

CDR3aa: CASSQDVSSTGELFF
CDR3nt: TGCGCCAGCAGCCAAGATGTATCGAGCACCGGGGAGCTGTTTTTT
abundance: .
d_gene: .
v_gene: TRBV4-1
j_gene: TRBJ2-2

CDR3aa: CASRDRGNYGYTF
CDR3nt: TGTGCCAGCAGGGACAGGGGGAACTATGGCTACACCTTC
abundance: .
d_gene: TRBD1
v_gene: TRBV27
j_gene: TRBJ1-2

CDR3aa: CASSYSEGNTEAFF
CDR3nt: TGTGCCAGCAGTTACTCGGAGGGTAACACTGAAGCTTTCTTT
abundance: few
d_gene: .
v_gene: TRBV6-6
j_gene: TRBJ1-1

CDR3aa: CASLGGAGTEAFF
CDR3nt: TGTGCCAGCTTAGGGGGCGCGGGAACTGAAGCTTTCTTT
abundance: .
d_gene: TRBD1
v_gene: TRBV6-6
j_gene: TRBJ1-1

CDR3aa: CASSPGLQAQYF
CDR3nt: TGTGCCAGCAGCCCGGGACTTCAAGCCCAGTACTTC
abundance: once
d_gene: .
v_gene: TRBV11-2
j_gene: TRBJ2-5

CDR3aa: CASSWGQGFNEQFF
CDR3nt: TGTGCCAGCAGCTGGGGACAGGGGTTTAATGAGCAGTTCTTC
abundance: few
d_gene: TRBD1
v_gene: TRBV5-6
j_gene: TRBJ2-1

CDR3aa: CASSPPGSHYEQYF
CDR3nt: TGTGCCAGCAGTCCGCCCGGGAGTCACTACGAGCAGTACTTC
abundance: .
d_gene: .
v_gene: TRBV27
j_gene: TRBJ2-7

CDR3aa: CSAGDGNTEAFF
CDR3nt: TGCAGCGCCGGAGACGGGAACACTGAAGCTTTCTTT
abundance: few
d_gene: .
v_gene: TRBV29-1
j_gene: TRBJ1-1

CDR3aa: CASSLGTVAAFF
CDR3nt: TGTGCCAGCAGCTTGGGGACAGTTGCAGCTTTCTTT
abundance: few
d_gene: .
v_gene: TRBV5-6
j_gene: TRBJ1-1

CDR3aa: CASSPRPGSHRYGYTF
CDR3nt: TGCGCCAGCAGCCCGCGCCCAGGGTCCCATCGGTATGGCTACACCTTC
abundance: .
d_gene: .
v_gene: TRBV5-1
j_gene: TRBJ1-2

CDR3aa: CASSPSSDVAYNSPLHF
CDR3nt: TGTGCCAGCAGTCCTTCCTCCGACGTTGCCTATAATTCACCCCTCCACTTT
abundance: .
d_gene: .
v_gene: TRBV27
j_gene: TRBJ1-6

CDR3aa: CASSLEAWGSNQPQHF
CDR3nt: TGTGCCAGCAGCTTGGAGGCATGGGGGAGCAATCAGCCCCAGCATTTT
abundance: few
d_gene: .
v_gene: TRBV5-5
j_gene: TRBJ1-5

CDR3aa: CASSPGWTQETQYF
CDR3nt: TGTGCCAGCAGTCCCGGATGGACCCAAGAGACCCAGTACTTC
abundance: .
d_gene: .
v_gene: TRBV6-6
j_gene: TRBJ2-5

CDR3aa: CASSVDRQGGDTQYF
CDR3nt: TGTGCCAGCAGCGTCGATCGACAGGGAGGGGATACGCAGTATTTT
abundance: .
d_gene: .
v_gene: TRBV9
j_gene: TRBJ2-3

CDR3aa: CASSSPNSEQRNSPLHF
CDR3nt: TGTGCCAGCAGCTCACCAAATTCGGAACAGAGAAATTCACCCCTCCACTTT
abundance: .
d_gene: .
v_gene: TRBV7-9
j_gene: TRBJ1-6

CDR3aa: CASSEYPGQGTGNTIYF
CDR3nt: TGTGCCAGCAGTGAATATCCAGGCCAAGGTACTGGAAACACCATATATTTT
abundance: .
d_gene: .
v_gene: TRBV25-1
j_gene: TRBJ1-3

CDR3aa: CASSELAGVGETQYF
CDR3nt: TGTGCCAGCAGTGAACTAGCGGGGGTGGGAGAGACCCAGTACTTC
abundance: .
d_gene: TRBD2
v_gene: TRBV25-1
j_gene: TRBJ2-5

CDR3aa: CASGQLIGELFF
CDR3nt: TGTGCCAGCGGACAGCTCATCGGGGAGCTGTTTTTT
abundance: few
d_gene: .
v_gene: TRBV6-6
j_gene: TRBJ2-2

CDR3aa: CASSLAGRYGYTF
CDR3nt: TGTGCCAGCAGCTTAGCGGGGCGCTATGGCTACACCTTC
abundance: .
d_gene: .
v_gene: TRBV7-8
j_gene: TRBJ1-2

CDR3aa: CASSQPVPGQGSQPQHF
CDR3nt: TGCGCCAGCAGCCAACCTGTCCCGGGACAGGGATCACAGCCCCAGCATTTT
abundance: .
d_gene: TRBD1
v_gene: TRBV4-3
j_gene: TRBJ1-5

CDR3aa: CASSRMSTGHWNTGELFF
CDR3nt: TGTGCCAGCAGCCGAATGTCCACGGGACACTGGAACACCGGGGAGCTGTTTTTT
abundance: few
d_gene: .
v_gene: TRBV7-9
j_gene: TRBJ2-2

CDR3aa: CASSYAEGRELFF
CDR3nt: TGTGCCAGCAGCTACGCCGAAGGGCGGGAGCTGTTTTTT
abundance: .
d_gene: .
v_gene: TRBV7-9
j_gene: TRBJ2-2

CDR3aa: CSVESIDRPSVAAFF
CDR3nt: TGCAGCGTCGAGTCTATCGACCGGCCCTCAGTGGCAGCTTTCTTT
abundance: .
d_gene: .
v_gene: TRBV29-1
j_gene: TRBJ1-1

CDR3aa: CATSRDAVGRTTYEQYF
CDR3nt: TGTGCCACCAGCAGAGACGCCGTCGGGAGGACGACCTACGAGCAGTACTTC
abundance: .
d_gene: TRBD2
v_gene: TRBV15
j_gene: TRBJ2-7

CDR3aa: CASSHLAGGTQETQYF
CDR3nt: TGTGCCAGCAGCCATCTAGCGGGGGGCACCCAAGAGACCCAGTACTTC
abundance: .
d_gene: TRBD2
v_gene: TRBV4-2
j_gene: TRBJ2-5

CDR3aa: CASSHLLAGYTDTQYF
CDR3nt: TGCGCCAGCAGCCACCTACTAGCGGGGTACACAGATACGCAGTATTTT
abundance: .
d_gene: TRBD2
v_gene: TRBV4-1
j_gene: TRBJ2-3

CDR3aa: CSGDEWGTDTQYF
CDR3nt: TGCAGCGGAGATGAATGGGGGACAGATACGCAGTATTTT
abundance: .
d_gene: .
v_gene: TRBV29-1
j_gene: TRBJ2-3

CDR3aa: CASSLRLAPSSYEQYF
CDR3nt: TGTGCCAGCAGTTTACGACTAGCGCCGAGCTCCTACGAGCAGTACTTC
abundance: .
d_gene: TRBD2
v_gene: TRBV27
j_gene: TRBJ2-7

CDR3aa: CASSLDGAGTEAFF
CDR3nt: TGTGCCAGCAGCTTGGATGGGGCGGGCACTGAAGCTTTCTTT
abundance: .
d_gene: .
v_gene: TRBV5-4
j_gene: TRBJ1-1